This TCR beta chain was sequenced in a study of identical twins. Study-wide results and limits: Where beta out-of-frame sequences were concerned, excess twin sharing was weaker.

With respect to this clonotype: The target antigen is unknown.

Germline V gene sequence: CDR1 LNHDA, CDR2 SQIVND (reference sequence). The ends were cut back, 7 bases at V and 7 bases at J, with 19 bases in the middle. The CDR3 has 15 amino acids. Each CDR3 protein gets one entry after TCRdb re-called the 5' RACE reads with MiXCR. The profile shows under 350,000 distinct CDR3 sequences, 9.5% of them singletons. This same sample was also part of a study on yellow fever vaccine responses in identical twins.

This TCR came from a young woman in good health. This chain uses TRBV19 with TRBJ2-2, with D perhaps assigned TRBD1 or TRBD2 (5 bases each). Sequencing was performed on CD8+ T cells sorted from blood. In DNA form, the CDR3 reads TGTGCCAGTAACACATTTGACCCGGGGCACGGGGAGCTGTTTTTT. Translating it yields CASNTFDPGHGELFF.